This TCR beta chain derives from a study of blood T cell repertoires in COVID-19. Study overall: COVID-19 samples from acute and convalescent phases originated in the United States, Italy and Spain.

The data were produced by immunoSEQ multiplex PCR, yet TCRdb's version contains in-frame clones alone and is incomplete. Altogether 260,000 or so clones are present, approximately 83% being singletons, with the ten largest covering around 3.3%. This clone was observed once. CDR1 and CDR2 from the germline V gene are MNHEY and SMNVEV (reference sequence). This CDR3 has 14 amino acids. Trimming cost V 3 bases and J 7 bases, with 12 bases left between them. Participants, roughly 18 to 89 years old, spanned approximately 26 US areas. V and J are TRBV27 and TRBJ1-4; D is uncertain. Sequencing was carried out using PBMCs or T cells enriched from blood (not recorded which). The clonotype was recovered from a woman between 35 and 50 years old who had been exposed to COVID-19. DNA of the CDR3: TGTGCCAGCAGTTTGGCAACGGGTCTTGAAAAACTGTTTTTT. Protein product: CASSLATGLEKLFF.